The table lists the clone carrying this T cell receptor (beta chain) with a few counts. As yet, its antigen is unknown. The record originates from a study of T-cell memory formation after mild COVID-19. The study's findings and limits: The study found contracting CD4+ clones mainly in CM and EM and contracting CD8+ clones in EMRA. Contracting clones from day 15 to 85 showed balanced CD4/CD8; later expanders favored CD4+. Cross-reactive memory apparently joined, as some responding clones appeared in pre-infection memory.

One entry per CDR3 protein results from TCRdb running MiXCR on the 5' RACE reads. Here the sample spans some 100,000 distinct CDR3 sequences, around 10% being singletons. After removal of 4 bases from V and 5 bases from J, the junction contained 11 bases not matched to a gene. The CDR3 is 16 amino acids. Germline assignment: CDR1 MDHEN and CDR2 SYDVKM. V and J are TRBV28 and TRBJ2-5, with TRBD2 identical over 9 bases. The source of this sequence is a man in his late teens or twenties who had mild COVID-19 (a few samples of this study predate the infection). Cell type and time point are not known. The sequenced sample was PBMCs or a T cell subset sorted from them (not recorded which). The CDR3 sequence: CASSSRGLASRETQYF. The CDR3 region has the DNA TGTGCCAGCAGTTCCCGAGGACTAGCGTCACGGGAGACCCAGTACTTC.